This T cell receptor beta chain was captured by sequencing in a study of blood T cell repertoires in COVID-19. The protocol was immunoSEQ multiplex PCR, while the TCRdb copy is restricted to in-frame clones and leaves out a portion. The sample consists of 320,000 or so clones, more than 75% of them appearing once. Germline CDR1 and CDR2: KGHSH and LQKENI. The CDR3 sequence is 16 residues long. The germline V and J ends were trimmed by 2 bases and 2 bases, with 15 bases remaining between them. The clonotype was recovered from a woman in her 30s who had recovered from COVID-19. V is TRBV18 and J is TRBJ1-1; D uncertain. Sequenced: PBMCs or T cells enriched from blood (not recorded which). The CDR3 protein is CASSPKSSPGNTEAFF. The CDR3 DNA reads as TGTGCCAGCTCACCAAAGTCGTCCCCGGGTAACACTGAAGCTTTCTTT.